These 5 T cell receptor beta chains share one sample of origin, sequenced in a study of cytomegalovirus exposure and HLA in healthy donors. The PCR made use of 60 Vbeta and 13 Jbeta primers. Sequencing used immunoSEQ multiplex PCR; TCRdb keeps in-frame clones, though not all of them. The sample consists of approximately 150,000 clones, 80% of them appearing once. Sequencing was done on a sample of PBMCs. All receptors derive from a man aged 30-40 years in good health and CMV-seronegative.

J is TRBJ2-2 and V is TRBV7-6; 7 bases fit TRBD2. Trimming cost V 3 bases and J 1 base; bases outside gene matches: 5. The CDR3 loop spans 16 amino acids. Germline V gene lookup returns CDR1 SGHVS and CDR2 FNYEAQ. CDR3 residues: CASSFREGLNTGELFF. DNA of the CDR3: TGTGCCAGCAGCTTTAGGGAGGGTTTGAACACCGGGGAGCTGTTTTTT.

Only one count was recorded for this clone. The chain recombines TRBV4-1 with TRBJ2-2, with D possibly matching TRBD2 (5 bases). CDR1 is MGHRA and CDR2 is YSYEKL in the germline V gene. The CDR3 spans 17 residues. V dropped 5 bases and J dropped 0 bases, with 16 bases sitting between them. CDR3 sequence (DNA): TGCGCCAGCAGCTCCGTTTTTGGGAGCGCGAACACCGGGGAGCTGTTTTTT. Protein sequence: CASSSVFGSANTGELFF.

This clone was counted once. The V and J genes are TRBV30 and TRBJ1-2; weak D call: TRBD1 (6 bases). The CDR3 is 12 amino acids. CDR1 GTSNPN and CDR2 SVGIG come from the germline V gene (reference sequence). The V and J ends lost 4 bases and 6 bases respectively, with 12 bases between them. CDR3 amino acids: CAWIGQGHGYTF. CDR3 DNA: TGTGCCTGGATCGGGCAGGGGCATGGCTACACCTTC.

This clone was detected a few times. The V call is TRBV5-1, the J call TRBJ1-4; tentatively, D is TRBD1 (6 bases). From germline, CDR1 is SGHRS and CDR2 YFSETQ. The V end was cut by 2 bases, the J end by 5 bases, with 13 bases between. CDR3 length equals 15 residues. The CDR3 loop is CASSFLRGDNEKLFF. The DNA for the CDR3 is TGCGCCAGCAGCTTCCTCAGGGGCGACAATGAAAAACTGTTTTTT.

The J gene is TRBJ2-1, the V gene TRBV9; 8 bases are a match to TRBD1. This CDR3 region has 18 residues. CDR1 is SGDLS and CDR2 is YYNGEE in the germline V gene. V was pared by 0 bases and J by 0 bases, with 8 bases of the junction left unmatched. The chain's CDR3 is CASSVVGTGARSYNEQFF. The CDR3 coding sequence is TGTGCCAGCAGCGTAGTTGGGACAGGAGCCCGCTCCTACAATGAGCAGTTCTTC.